This T cell receptor (beta chain) stems from a study of identical twins. A universal primer site arose from template switching, and cDNA bore unique molecular identifiers. TCRdb reprocessed the 5' RACE reads via MiXCR and lists one record per CDR3 protein. The table has hundreds of thousands of distinct CDR3 sequences, 6.5% to 8.5% seen once. Broader study findings: Modelling approaches yielded underestimates of out-of-frame TCR alpha sharing between monozygotic twins.

This CDR3 is 17 amino acids long. V was trimmed by 3 bases and J by 4 bases, leaving 22 bases between them. Germline V gives CDR1 SGHRS, CDR2 YFSETQ. A remark on this clonotype: The target antigen is unknown.

The same sample was also used in a study of yellow fever vaccine responses in identical twins.

The source material was memory (CD45RO+) T cells sorted from blood. The chain has TRBV5-1 and TRBJ2-5; possibly TRBD1 or TRBD2 for D (6 bases each). The clonotype originates from a young woman in good health. The CDR3 sequence is CASSSAGGGGPRETQYF. The DNA for the CDR3 is TGCGCCAGCAGCTCGGCGGGCGGTGGGGGGCCAAGAGAGACCCAGTACTTC.